A single sample gave rise to the 23 T cell receptor beta chains below, sequenced in a study of T cells after yellow fever vaccination. TCRdb redid the calling of the 5' RACE reads with MiXCR, one entry per CDR3 protein. The sample has more than 350,000 distinct CDR3 sequences, around a tenth seen once. Here the sequenced sample was PBMCs, taken on the day of the first yellow fever vaccination. These receptors all come from a man between 18 and 29 years old who received the YFV17D yellow fever vaccine.

This clonotype has just a few counts. V and J are TRBV19 and TRBJ1-3; D is uncertain. V lost 7 bases to trimming and J lost 1 base, with 17 bases between them. Germline V gene sequence: CDR1 LNHDA, CDR2 SQIVND (reference sequence). The CDR3 length is 16 residues. The CDR3 DNA sequence: TGTGCCAGTACCAACCAGCAGCTCCTATCTGGAAACACCATATATTTT. It yields the protein CASTNQQLLSGNTIYF.

The rearrangement joins TRBV6-2 or TRBV6-3 to TRBJ2-1; TRBD2 matches 7 bases. Germline values: CDR1 MNHEY, CDR2 SVGEGT. The CDR3 length is 17 residues. J lost 0 bases, V lost 2 bases, and 7 bases had no gene match. CDR3 sequence: CASSYGRRGSSYNEQFF. The CDR3 nucleotides are TGTGCCAGCAGTTACGGCAGGCGGGGGAGCTCCTACAATGAGCAGTTCTTC.

This clonotype has more than one count but fewer than ten. The chain combines TRBV6-2 or TRBV6-3 with TRBJ2-2; D tentatively reads TRBD1 or TRBD2 (5 bases each). CDR1 and CDR2 from the germline V gene are MNHEY and SVGEGT. V was pared by 4 bases and J by 6 bases, with 15 bases between. This CDR3 is 15 amino acids long. The DNA for the CDR3 is TGTGCCAGCAGTTGGAACGGGGTAGGGGCCGGGGAGCTGTTTTTT. Encoded protein: CASSWNGVGAGELFF.

This clonotype was seen more than once but under ten times. The chain combines TRBV20-1 with TRBJ1-4, with D hard to call. Germline lookup yields CDR1 DFQATT and CDR2 SNEGSKA (reference sequence). Trimming pared 0 bases from V and 8 bases from J, leaving 19 bases between. The CDR3 has 16 amino acids. The chain's CDR3 is CSARDHGGLQMEKLFF. The CDR3 DNA reads TGCAGTGCTAGAGACCATGGCGGGCTTCAGATGGAAAAACTGTTTTTT.

This clonotype was picked up a small number of times. Because it lacks the conserved phenylalanine or tryptophan at the end, this CDR3 is likely a read error. No DNA is shown, since the ends of the CDR3 on it are uncertain; the CDR3 is the one TCRdb lists. This sequence joins TRBV7-9 and TRBJ2-7; the listed D gene, TRBD1, was not tested against the DNA. Germline lookup yields CDR1 SEHNR and CDR2 FQNEAQ (reference sequence). The CDR3 totals 12 residues, both ends included. The CDR3 reads CASSLGAGDPHL.

DNA for the CDR3: TGTGCCAGCAGCTTAGAACCCCGCTCCTACAATGAGCAGTTCTTC. It translates to CASSLEPRSYNEQFF. This rearrangement joins TRBV7-2 to TRBJ2-1; no firm D call. This CDR3 comprises 15 residues. V lost 1 base and J 0 bases, leaving 7 bases between the germline ends. Germline loops: CDR1 SGHTA, CDR2 FQGNSA.

This clonotype turned up a few times. V usage is TRBV18 and J usage is TRBJ2-7; TRBD1 matches at 10 bases. With 5 bases clipped from V and 0 bases from J, the junction kept 7 bases outside the gene matches. The CDR3 runs to 16 residues. Germline values: CDR1 KGHSH, CDR2 LQKENI. This chain's CDR3 is CASSAGTGVHSYEQYF. In DNA, the CDR3 is TGTGCCAGCTCAGCCGGGACAGGGGTCCACTCCTACGAGCAGTACTTC.

This clonotype has only a few counts. The chain recombines TRBV12-3 or TRBV12-4 with TRBJ2-5; 7 bases fit TRBD2. The V gene end was trimmed by 7 bases and the J gene end by 1 base; junction bases not matched to a gene: 6. The CDR3 sequence is 14 residues long. This CDR3 is CASTQTSRQETQYF. The CDR3 nucleotides read TGTGCCAGCACCCAGACTAGCCGCCAAGAGACCCAGTACTTC.

The chain is built from TRBV6-1 and TRBJ2-1; weak D call: TRBD1 (6 bases). The CDR3 extends over 15 amino acids. V lost 5 bases and J 1 base, leaving 12 bases between the germline ends. Germline V lookup: CDR1 MNHNS, CDR2 SASEGT. This CDR3 is CASSPIRGSYNEQFF. CDR3 nucleotides: TGTGCCAGCAGTCCAATCAGGGGTTCCTACAATGAGCAGTTCTTC.

This clonotype was seen more than once but under ten times. The J gene is TRBJ2-5, the V gene TRBV7-9, with 8 bases that match TRBD1. After removal of 4 bases from V and 3 bases from J, the junction contained 7 bases not matched to a gene. The CDR3 totals 15 residues. The V gene's germline CDR1 is SEHNR and CDR2 FQNEAQ (reference sequence). CDR3 region: CASSWGQAFEETQYF. In nucleotides, the CDR3 is TGTGCCAGCAGCTGGGGACAGGCGTTCGAAGAGACCCAGTACTTC.

This clonotype has just a few counts. The rearrangement joins TRBV11-2 to TRBJ2-7, with D unresolved. Per the germline V gene, CDR1 is SGHAT and CDR2 is FQNNGV. This CDR3 has 16 residues. V was shortened by 5 bases and J by 0 bases, with 17 bases between the two germline ends. The chain's CDR3 is CASSHPIGRPSYEQYF. The CDR3, as DNA: TGTGCCAGCAGCCACCCCATTGGCAGACCCTCCTACGAGCAGTACTTC.

V and J are TRBV7-9 and TRBJ2-7; TRBD2 agrees at 8 bases. J gave up 7 bases and V 5 bases, and 4 bases lay outside the gene matches. Germline lookup yields CDR1 SEHNR and CDR2 FQNEAQ (reference sequence). The CDR3 has 12 residues. CDR3 loop: CASSLGTREQYV. The CDR3 region has the DNA TGTGCCAGCAGCCTAGGGACTAGGGAGCAGTACGTC.

The chain has TRBV4-2 and TRBJ1-1; no reliable D call. V shed 3 bases and J shed 1 base, with 9 bases lying between them. Germline CDR1 LGHNA, CDR2 YNFKEQ. The CDR3 is 14 residues long. CDR3 sequence (DNA): TGTGCCAGCAGCCAGGCTTCAGAGAACACTGAAGCTTTCTTT. Amino acid sequence: CASSQASENTEAFF.

CDR3 coding DNA: TGTGCCAGCAGCTTATGGACAGGGAACTACGAGCAGTACGTC. This gives the protein CASSLWTGNYEQYV. This rearrangement joins TRBV7-6 to TRBJ2-7; 8 bases line up with TRBD1. V lost 2 bases to trimming and J lost 3 bases; unmatched junction nucleotides: 3. This CDR3 contains 14 residues. The germline CDR1 and CDR2 sequences are SGHVS and FNYEAQ.

The V and J genes are TRBV5-1 and TRBJ2-5, with TRBD2 matching over 11 bases. With V trimmed by 0 bases and J by 3 bases, 4 bases remained unmatched. From germline, CDR1 is SGHRS and CDR2 YFSETQ. The CDR3 runs to 16 residues. The DNA for the CDR3 is TGCGCCAGCAGCTTGGGACAGGGACTAGCGGAAGAGACCCAGTACTTC. This codes for CASSLGQGLAEETQYF. Drawing the rest from reference TRBV5-1 and TRBJ2-5, the complete variable domain is KAGVTQTPRYLIKTRGQQVTLSCSPISGHRSVSWYQQTPGQGLQFLFEYFSETQRNKGNFPGRFSGRQFSNSRSEMNVSTLELGDSALYLCASSLGQGLAEETQYFGPGTRLLVL.

The gene calls are TRBV10-3 and TRBJ1-5; D possibly corresponds to TRBD1 (5 bases). The germline V gene has CDR1 ENHRY and CDR2 SYGVKD. V lost 3 bases, J lost 0 bases, and 18 bases lay in between. The CDR3 sequence is 18 residues long. CDR3 DNA sequence: TGTGCCATCAGTGAATTACCTTACGACAGTTATAGCAATCAGCCCCAGCATTTT. Protein sequence: CAISELPYDSYSNQPQHF.

This chain connects TRBV7-3 to TRBJ2-3; no firm D call. Germline CDR1 SGHTA, CDR2 FQGTGA. The CDR3 extends over 14 amino acids. V was shortened by 3 bases and J by 1 base, with 8 bases between the two germline ends. The CDR3: CASSFDRRTDTQYF. The CDR3 DNA reads TGTGCCAGCAGCTTCGACCGCCGCACAGATACGCAGTATTTT.

This rearrangement joins TRBV6-1 to TRBJ1-3, with D possibly matching TRBD1 (5 bases). Per germline, CDR1 MNHNS and CDR2 SASEGT. This CDR3 has 13 residues. Between the trimmed V and J ends, which lost 5 bases and 4 bases, there was a span of 9 bases. The CDR3 sequence: CASSRDPGNTIYF. CDR3 DNA: TGTGCCAGCAGTCGGGACCCAGGAAACACCATATATTTT.

This clonotype was found many times. The chain combines TRBV18 with TRBJ2-1; a possible D gene is TRBD1 (5 bases). Germline V gives CDR1 KGHSH, CDR2 LQKENI. The CDR3 length is 12 residues. The V end lost 3 bases, the J end lost 8 bases, and 8 bases lay between the germline ends. As DNA, the CDR3 is TGTGCCAGCTCACCCGCCAGGGATGAGCAGTTCTTC. Translating gives CASSPARDEQFF.

The CDR3 nucleotides read TGTGCCAGCAGCCGACAGGGGAGAAAAGAAGAGACCCAGTACTTC. Translated, it gives CASSRQGRKEETQYF. The V gene is TRBV9, the J gene TRBJ2-5, with 8 positions matching TRBD1. The CDR3 has 15 residues. Germline loops: CDR1 SGDLS, CDR2 YYNGEE. V lost 4 bases, J lost 3 bases, and 8 bases stayed unmatched.

The CDR3, as DNA: TGTGCCAGCAGTCAAAGGGATGGAAATTACTACGAGCAGTACTTC. The encoded protein is CASSQRDGNYYEQYF. The V call is TRBV7-8, the J call TRBJ2-7, with D uncertain. Germline V gene lookup returns CDR1 SGHVS and CDR2 FQNEAQ. Trimming left V 6 bases short and J 3 bases short, with 18 bases between. The CDR3 covers 15 residues.

Of note for this clonotype: A junction end diverges from the germline sequence, so it may reflect a read error. The chain is built from TRBV12-3 or TRBV12-4 and TRBJ2-3; D perhaps matches TRBD1 (6 bases). The CDR3 has 15 residues. This CDR3 reads CASTLVGASTGTQYF. DNA for the CDR3: TGTGCCAGCACCTTAGTGGGGGCTAGCACAGGTACGCAGTATTTT.

The chain combines TRBV4-1 with TRBJ1-4; D is undetermined. Germline V gene lookup returns CDR1 MGHRA and CDR2 YSYEKL. Trimming cost V 3 bases and J 11 bases, with 16 bases left between them. The CDR3 consists of 14 residues. For the CDR3, the DNA is TGCGCCAGCAGCCAGATAATGGACGGCTCGAAACTGTTTTTT. This gives the protein CASSQIMDGSKLFF.